This T cell receptor (beta chain) was sequenced in a study of CD8 T cells in Susac syndrome (dated by TCRdb to the late 2010s). Regarding the study in general: The study used repertoire sequencing to test whether antigen drove CD8+ T cell activation and differentiation in Susac syndrome. The clonality of the CD8+ T cell repertoire was compared across about 12 healthy donors, some 14 Susac syndrome patients and about 16 multiple sclerosis patients. The paper as a whole reports these results and caveats: The number of individuals in the TCR sequencing and HLA analysis was recognized as being relatively small.

Peripheral blood CD8+ and CD4+ T cells from healthy donors, Susac syndrome patients and multiple sclerosis patients were profiled using high-throughput TCR beta sequencing. Multiple sclerosis controls were treatment-naive patients with stable or active relapsing-remitting disease fulfilling revised McDonald criteria. CD8+ TEMRA cells were enriched by FACS, while bulk CD8+ and CD4+ T cells were purified by magnetic negative isolation. Blood was drawn into EDTA tubes, processed within 24 hours, and PBMCs were isolated by density gradient centrifugation. PBMCs intended for TCR sequencing were cryopreserved in liquid nitrogen and thawed later in a water bath at 37 degrees C. The sorted or isolated CD4+, CD8+ and CD8+ TEMRA cells had a purity of 90% or higher. A distance of 10 bases separates the germline ends of V and J, which lose 2 bases and 2 bases respectively. Including the terminal cysteine and phenylalanine, the CDR3 comprises 14 residues. Only the CDR3 DNA is retained, 42 bases long and in frame from the first base. CDR1 and CDR2 are drawn from the germline V gene: MNHEY, SVGAGI.

RNA was extracted with the RNeasy kit and roughly 0.45 to 1 ug was reverse transcribed using random hexamers. The immunoSEQ multiplex PCR assay, covering 54 Vbeta and 13 Jbeta segments, was used to amplify TCR beta CDR3 regions. PCR amplification bias was corrected by using a synthetic template baseline for primer optimization and computational correction. From the authors' description of their analysis: Reads were annotated to V, D and J genes per IMGT and analyzed with immunoSEQ Analyzer, keeping only productive sequences. Clonality was calculated as one minus the Shannon entropy normalized by log2 of the number of productive unique sequences. For each patient and control, public and private clones were evaluated within the 100 most prevalent clones. Susac-specific clones were defined as absent from healthy and MS cohorts, 1052 published viral clones and other ImmuneACCESS disease sequences. TCRdb trimmed the raw reads at Q25, called clones with MiXCR and kept productive beta chains. Rows are unified per CDR3 protein, each entry keeping the most common DNA and genes. TCRdb's processing, not the authors' own work, is the source of the V and J calls. For this sample the table gives about 52,000 distinct CDR3 sequences, of which 85% to 95% were detected only once. The top ten constitute about 0.51% of the sample.

As regards this clonotype: No antigen is known for it. Per-base qualities were not stored, and no clone one base away is much larger.

The TCR originated in a human donor with multiple sclerosis. This chain joins TRBV6-5 to TRBJ2-7, with no D gene named confidently. Specimen: CD8+ T cells from PBMCs. CDR3 region: CASSYGVATYEQYF. DNA sequence: TGTGCCAGCAGTTACGGGGTAGCTACCTACGAGCAGTACTTC.